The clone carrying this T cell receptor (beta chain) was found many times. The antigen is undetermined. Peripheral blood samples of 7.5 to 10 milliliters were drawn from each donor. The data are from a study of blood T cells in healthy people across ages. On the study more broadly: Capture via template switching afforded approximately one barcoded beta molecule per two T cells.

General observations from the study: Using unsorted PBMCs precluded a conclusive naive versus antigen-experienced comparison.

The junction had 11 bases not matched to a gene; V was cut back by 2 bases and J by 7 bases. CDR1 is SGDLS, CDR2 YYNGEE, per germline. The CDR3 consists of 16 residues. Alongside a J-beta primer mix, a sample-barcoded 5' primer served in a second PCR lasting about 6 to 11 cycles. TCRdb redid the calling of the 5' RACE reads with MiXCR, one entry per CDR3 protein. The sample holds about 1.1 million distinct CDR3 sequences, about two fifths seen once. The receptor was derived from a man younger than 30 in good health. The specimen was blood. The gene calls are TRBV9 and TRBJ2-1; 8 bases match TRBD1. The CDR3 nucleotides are TGTGCCAGCAGCGTCCCAGTGACAGGGGCTAAAAATGAGCAGTTCTTC. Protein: CASSVPVTGAKNEQFF.